This passage covers 30 T cell receptor beta chains from one sample sequenced in a study of blood T cell repertoires in COVID-19. Clones were sequenced by immunoSEQ multiplex PCR, and TCRdb holds only the in-frame ones, with some missing. Altogether hundreds of thousands of clones are present, about nine tenths being singletons, with the ten largest covering 5% to 6.5%. The sequenced sample was peripheral blood. These receptors came from a man at least 80 years old with acute or convalescent COVID-19.

This chain links TRBV18 with TRBJ2-7, with 8 bases aligning to TRBD2. Losses at the gene ends were 3 bases for V and 4 bases for J; bases not matched to a gene: 11. Germline values: CDR1 KGHSH, CDR2 LQKENI. CDR3 length: 16 residues. CDR3 loop: CASSPAGTRITYEQYF. The CDR3 nucleotides are TGTGCCAGCTCACCCGCCGGGACTAGAATTACGTACGAGCAGTACTTC.

This chain links TRBV7-3 with TRBJ2-2, with a tentative D call TRBD2 (7 bases). This CDR3 comprises 17 residues. Per the germline V gene, CDR1 is SGHTA and CDR2 is FQGTGA. V was clipped by 5 bases and J by 4 bases, with 20 bases between them. As DNA, the CDR3 is TGTGCCAGCAGCGGCCGAGGGGGGGCGCGGAGCACCGGGGAGCTGTTTTTT. It encodes CASSGRGGARSTGELFF.

The chain recombines TRBV5-4 with TRBJ2-3; D gene uncertain. The germline gives CDR1 SGHNT, CDR2 YYREEE (reference sequence). The CDR3 extends over 15 amino acids. Trimming pared 4 bases from V and 4 bases from J, leaving 16 bases between. The CDR3 DNA sequence: TGTGCCAGCAGCGGTGGAAGCCCAGGCGCAGATACGCAGTATTTT. As protein: CASSGGSPGADTQYF.

The chain joins TRBV6-1 to TRBJ1-1; D remains ambiguous. Germline V gene sequence: CDR1 MNHNS, CDR2 SASEGT. V dropped 2 bases and J dropped 1 base, with 11 bases sitting between them. This CDR3 contains 15 residues. The CDR3 DNA sequence: TGTGCCAGCAGTGAAAATAACAGACAGAACACTGAAGCTTTCTTT. Its translation is CASSENNRQNTEAFF.

In this sample, this clone turned up once. The gene calls are TRBV6-2 or TRBV6-3 and TRBJ2-7; D may be TRBD1 (5 bases). V was pared by 0 bases and J by 4 bases, with 13 bases between. CDR3 length: 15 amino acids. Per the germline V gene, CDR1 is MNHEY and CDR2 is SVGEGT. The CDR3 DNA reads as TGTGCCAGCAGTTACTCGAACAGGATTGGATACGAGCAGTACGTC. Translated, it gives CASSYSNRIGYEQYV.

The chain joins TRBV4-3 to TRBJ2-1; possibly TRBD1 for D (6 bases). Germline CDR1 reads LGHNA; CDR2 reads YSLEER. This CDR3 has 14 residues. Trimming left V 3 bases short and J 6 bases short, with 12 bases between. CDR3 nucleotide sequence: TGCGCCAGCAGCCAGGACAGCTTCGGCAATGAGCAGTTCTTC. Translated: CASSQDSFGNEQFF.

This clone was counted once. The chain is built from TRBV11-2 and TRBJ1-1, with 8 bases matching TRBD1. The germline gives CDR1 SGHAT, CDR2 FQNNGV. Germline trimming cut 5 bases from V and 0 bases from J; bases unmatched to any gene: 14. The CDR3 is made up of 18 amino acids. The CDR3 bases are TGTGCCAGCAGCACCGAACAGGGGACAGGTCGTGTGAACACTGAAGCTTTCTTT. Protein sequence: CASSTEQGTGRVNTEAFF.

Notes on this clone: The same CDR3 also results from other DNA sequences found in this sample. The V call is TRBV18, the J call TRBJ2-3; 8 bases are shared with TRBD1. This CDR3 contains 14 residues. Per the germline V gene, CDR1 is KGHSH and CDR2 is LQKENI. Trimming at V came to 1 base and at J to 5 bases, leaving 2 bases not matched to a gene. The DNA for the CDR3 is TGTGCCAGCTCACCACGACAGGGGATAGATACGCAGTATTTT. This codes for CASSPRQGIDTQYF.

The chain couples TRBV19 to TRBJ1-5, with D possibly matching TRBD1 (6 bases). V shed 5 bases and J shed 2 bases, with 13 bases lying between them. Germline V gene data show CDR1 as LNHDA and CDR2 as SQIVND (reference sequence). CDR3 size: 15 residues. CDR3 DNA sequence: TGTGCCAGTAGTCTAAGGGGGTCAGGCAATCAGCCCCAGCATTTT. The encoded protein is CASSLRGSGNQPQHF. Supplemented by reference TRBV19 and TRBJ1-5, the full variable domain reads DGGITQSPKYLFRKEGQNVTLSCEQNLNHDAMYWYRQDPGQGLRLIYYSQIVNDFQKGDIAEGYSVSREKKESFPLTVTSAQKNPTAFYLCASSLRGSGNQPQHFGDGTRLSIL.

The CDR3 region has the DNA TGTGCCAGCAGCTTAGAAGTCGGGAGTGGTACTGAGCAGTTCTTC. This gives the protein CASSLEVGSGTEQFF. The chain combines TRBV11-2 with TRBJ2-1; D possibly corresponds to TRBD2 (6 bases). Germline V gene lookup returns CDR1 SGHAT and CDR2 FQNNGV. V lost 0 bases and J lost 9, with 15 bases in between. The CDR3 spans 15 residues.

V usage is TRBV24-1 and J usage is TRBJ1-2, with 9 bases fitting TRBD1. This CDR3 region has 15 residues. J gave up 7 bases and V 3 bases, and 8 bases lay outside the gene matches. The germline V gene encodes CDR1 KGHDR and CDR2 SFDVKD. CDR3 sequence (DNA): TGTGCCACCAGTGATGGCCTGGGACAGGGTTTTGGCTACACCTTC. It yields the protein CATSDGLGQGFGYTF.

This rearrangement joins TRBV6-5 to TRBJ2-7, with TRBD2 matching 13 bases. This CDR3 has 16 amino acids. The V gene end was trimmed by 1 base and the J gene end by 3 bases; junction bases not matched to a gene: 3. Germline V lookup: CDR1 MNHEY, CDR2 SVGAGI. The CDR3 is CASSYFGTSGNYEQYF. CDR3 in DNA: TGTGCCAGCAGTTACTTCGGGACTAGCGGGAACTACGAGCAGTACTTC.

V is TRBV15 and J is TRBJ1-2; no definite D call. CDR3 size: 13 residues. Germline V gene sequence: CDR1 LNHNV, CDR2 YYDKDF (reference sequence). The V end lost 6 bases, the J end lost 0 bases, and 8 bases lay between the germline ends. CDR3: CATSRQANYGYTF. CDR3 nucleotides: TGTGCCACCAGTAGGCAGGCTAACTATGGCTACACCTTC.

This chain links TRBV21-1 with TRBJ2-2; the table's D call TRBD1 went unverified against the DNA. TRBV21-1 is a recognized pseudogene. The CDR3 is made up of 15 amino acids. In DNA, the CDR3 is TGTGCCAGCAGACGAAACAGGGTGGTAACCGGGGAGCTGTTTTTT. The encoded protein is CASRRNRVVTGELFF.

CDR3 DNA sequence: TGTGCCATCGCAGGGGATCTAGCCGCCATCTACAATGAGCAGTTCTTC. Translating it yields CAIAGDLAAIYNEQFF. The rearrangement links TRBV10-3 to TRBJ2-1; D is possibly TRBD1 (6 bases). Looked up from germline, CDR1 is ENHRY and CDR2 is SYGVKD. The CDR3 totals 16 residues. V was shortened by 8 bases and J by 3 bases, with 20 bases between the two germline ends.

CDR3 in DNA: TGTGCCAGCAGCCAAAACAGTCAAAAGACCCAGTACTTC. It codes for CASSQNSQKTQYF. V gene TRBV3-1 (or the pseudogene TRBV3-2) combines with J gene TRBJ2-5; D gene unclear. Trimming cost V 2 bases and J 6 bases, with 10 bases left between them. The CDR3 runs to 13 residues. CDR1 and CDR2 (germline): LGHDT, YNNKEL (reference sequence).

This chain joins TRBV6-6 and TRBJ1-3, with a possible D match to TRBD1 (5 bases). Per the germline V gene, CDR1 is MNHNY and CDR2 is SVGAGI (reference sequence). The CDR3 has 13 amino acids. Trimming cost V 6 bases and J 1 base, with 7 bases left between them. The CDR3 here is CASRTGSGNTIYF. For the CDR3, the DNA is TGTGCCAGCAGAACAGGTTCTGGAAACACCATATATTTT.

The V and J genes are TRBV11-3 and TRBJ2-1; D may be TRBD1 (7 bases). CDR1 SGHNT and CDR2 YENEEA come from the germline V gene. CDR3 length: 16 amino acids. The V end was cut by 7 bases, the J end by 0 bases, with 16 bases between. The DNA of the CDR3 is TGTGCCAGCAAGGGGGCGCTAGCGTCCTCCTACAATGAGCAGTTCTTC. Amino acids: CASKGALASSYNEQFF.

V gene TRBV24-1 combines with J gene TRBJ1-5, with 9 bases aligning to TRBD1. This CDR3 region has 16 residues. CDR1 and CDR2 (germline): KGHDR, SFDVKD. The ends lost 4 bases at V and 6 bases at J; junction bases unmatched: 9. CDR3 residues: CATSDAGQGSFQPQHF. The CDR3 DNA reads as TGTGCCACCAGTGACGCAGGACAGGGGAGTTTTCAGCCCCAGCATTTT.

The chain uses TRBV19 and TRBJ2-2; TRBD2 matches 11 bases. The CDR3 covers 18 residues. Per germline, CDR1 LNHDA and CDR2 SQIVND (reference sequence). V shed 7 bases, J shed 5 bases, and the junction held 15 bases outside the gene matches. The CDR3 DNA reads as TGTGCCAGTATCCCGACGCGGCTAGCGGGAGGAGGGACCGGGGAGCTGTTTTTT. Translating it yields CASIPTRLAGGGTGELFF.

The chain recombines TRBV28 with TRBJ1-2; D unclear. V lost 2 bases and J lost 9, with 16 bases in between. The CDR3 length is 14 residues. Germline V gene lookup returns CDR1 MDHEN and CDR2 SYDVKM. The CDR3 is CASSLSGPAPSYTF. CDR3 DNA sequence: TGTGCCAGCAGTTTAAGCGGGCCGGCCCCGAGCTACACCTTC.

V gene TRBV10-3 combines with J gene TRBJ2-1; TRBD2 matches at 10 bases. V lost 3 bases to trimming and J lost 5 bases; unmatched junction nucleotides: 1. The CDR3 is 14 amino acids. Looked up from germline, CDR1 is ENHRY and CDR2 is SYGVKD. Here the CDR3 reads CAISDGTSDNEQFF. Here the CDR3 DNA reads TGTGCCATCAGTGACGGGACTAGCGACAATGAGCAGTTCTTC.

The chain recombines TRBV7-9 with TRBJ1-4, with unresolved D. Per the germline V gene, CDR1 is SEHNR and CDR2 is FQNEAQ (reference sequence). V lost 1 base and J lost 8, with 14 bases in between. The length of the CDR3 is 15 residues. CDR3 sequence reads: CASSLGAARMEKLFF. In nucleotides, the CDR3 is TGTGCCAGCAGCTTAGGGGCAGCCCGAATGGAAAAACTGTTTTTT.

CDR3 nucleotide sequence: TGTGCCAGCAGCTTGTATATCCAGAATGGCTACACCTTC. This codes for CASSLYIQNGYTF. This chain uses TRBV5-5 with TRBJ1-2; no definite D call. Trimming took off 1 base at V and 6 bases at J, with 10 bases between the two ends. The CDR3 has 13 amino acids. The germline gives CDR1 SGHKS, CDR2 YYEKEE (reference sequence).

The rearrangement uses TRBV5-4 and TRBJ2-5; D is perhaps TRBD2 (6 bases). Germline values: CDR1 SGHNT, CDR2 YYREEE (reference sequence). V was trimmed by 0 bases and J by 1 base, leaving 10 bases between them. This CDR3 region has 15 residues. The chain's CDR3 is CASSLGGGFQETQYF. For the CDR3, the DNA is TGTGCCAGCAGCTTGGGGGGAGGCTTCCAAGAGACCCAGTACTTC.

The rearrangement links TRBV4-2 to TRBJ2-1, with 11 bases identical to TRBD2. With V trimmed by 0 bases and J by 6 bases, 10 bases remained unmatched. The CDR3 extends over 18 amino acids. Germline V gene lookup returns CDR1 LGHNA and CDR2 YNFKEQ. In DNA form, the CDR3 reads TGTGCCAGCAGCCAAGATACGGGACTAGCGGCGAAGAGCAATGAGCAGTTCTTC. It encodes CASSQDTGLAAKSNEQFF.

This clone was picked up one time. The chain employs TRBV24-1 and TRBJ2-2, with 7 positions matching TRBD1. V shed 8 bases, J shed 2 bases, and the junction held 13 bases outside the gene matches. Germline assignment: CDR1 KGHDR and CDR2 SFDVKD. This CDR3 has 17 residues. The CDR3 loop is CATTLTPGTDNTGELFF. CDR3 DNA: TGTGCCACCACCCTTACCCCTGGGACAGATAACACCGGGGAGCTGTTTTTT.

This chain connects TRBV3-1 (or the pseudogene TRBV3-2) to TRBJ2-1, with 9 bases matching TRBD1. The CDR3 runs to 13 residues. Germline V gene data show CDR1 as LGHDT and CDR2 as YNNKEL (reference sequence). V lost 6 bases, J lost 9 bases, and 6 bases stayed unmatched. CDR3 coding DNA: TGTGCCAGCAGACAACAGGGGGCTGGTGAGCAGTTCTTC. Translation: CASRQQGAGEQFF.

The chain employs TRBV6-1 and TRBJ1-5; 9 bases line up with TRBD1. The V gene end was trimmed by 3 bases and the J gene end by 7 bases; junction bases not matched to a gene: 7. The CDR3 is 15 residues long. Per germline, CDR1 MNHNS and CDR2 SASEGT. The DNA for the CDR3 is TGTGCCAGCAGTGAGGGACAGGGTCCCATGCAGCCCCAGCATTTT. Its protein product is CASSEGQGPMQPQHF.

In DNA form, the CDR3 reads TGTGCCAGCAGCCAACCTTCTAGCGGGAGGGCCTTCGAGCAGTACGTC. Encoded protein: CASSQPSSGRAFEQYV. V and J are TRBV6-2 or TRBV6-3 and TRBJ2-7; 12 bases fit TRBD2. There are 16 residues in the CDR3. With 6 bases clipped from V and 6 bases from J, the junction kept 12 bases outside the gene matches. In germline, CDR1 is MNHEY, CDR2 SVGEGT.